This TCR beta chain appears in the sequencing data of a study of cytomegalovirus exposure and HLA in healthy donors. Here immunoSEQ multiplex PCR was the method, and the copy in TCRdb shows in-frame clones only, minus some. The sample lists about 88,000 clones; less than 90% were seen once. Whole-study results and caveats: Across donors, most TCRs were seen rarely, yet some public ones were widespread. According to the study, around 150 TCR beta chains were cytomegalovirus-associated.

This CDR3 has 16 amino acids. CDR1 and CDR2 from the germline V gene are SGHRS and YFSETQ. Trimming took 0 bases from V and 3 from J, leaving 15 bases between them. The donors were part of the roughly 130-subject validation cohort, which stood apart from the roughly 680-subject first cohort. Points on this clone: The antigen remains unidentified.

The chain joins TRBV5-1 to TRBJ1-2; weak D call: TRBD1 (6 bases). This sequence was found in a woman aged 18-29 years in good health and CMV-seropositive. Sequencing input: PBMCs. The CDR3 DNA reads TGCGCCAGCAGCTTGGAGGTTCCACCAGGGGACTATGGCTACACCTTC. This encodes CASSLEVPPGDYGYTF.